Listed below are T cell receptor beta chains from one sample, sequenced in a study of human T cells and chemical hapten exposure. TCRdb ran MiXCR on the RACE reads and lists one entry per CDR3 protein. The sample consists of approximately 32,000 distinct CDR3 sequences, about 5% of them appearing once. Sequences were derived from whole blood, sampled in connection with sensitization to the hapten diphenylcyclopropenone (DPC). These receptor sequences come from a man aged 25 to 40 with alopecia areata. Some clones in this sample may be carry-over from other donors' samples. Both conserved end residues are part of each CDR3. The D gene is left open where the match is weak. Expanded clones get a size class; other rows say once, few or many, or leave the size out.

15 many TRBJ2-3 TRBV2 . CASMHRDQVTDTQYF TGTGCCAGCATGCACCGGGACCAAGTCACAGATACGCAGTATTTT
16 many TRBJ2-3 TRBV7-9 TRBD2 CASSFGTSGITDTQYF TGTGCCAGCAGCTTCGGGACTAGCGGGATCACAGATACGCAGTATTTT
14 many TRBJ1-2 TRBV19 . CASSIAATAYGYTF TGTGCCAGTAGTATAGCCGCGACGGCCTATGGCTACACCTTC
14 many TRBJ2-7 TRBV6-6 TRBD1 CACDRERPSYEQYF TGTGCCTGTGACAGGGAACGGCCCTCCTACGAGCAGTACTTC
16 many TRBJ2-1 TRBV4-3 TRBD2 CASSQTGTSGHNEQFF TGCGCCAGCAGCCAAACGGGGACTAGCGGACACAATGAGCAGTTCTTC
12 many TRBJ2-7 TRBV20-1 . CSALEPGREQYF TGCAGTGCTTTGGAACCAGGGAGGGAGCAGTACTTC
13 many TRBJ2-5 TRBV29-1 . CSVEDQLGETQYF TGCAGCGTTGAAGATCAACTGGGGGAGACCCAGTACTTC
14 many TRBJ1-1 TRBV18 . CASSLGGDNTEAFF TGTGCCAGCTCCCTCGGGGGAGATAACACTGAAGCTTTCTTT
14 . TRBJ1-5 TRBV7-2 . CASSLIEDNQPQHF TGTGCCAGCAGCTTAATTGAGGACAATCAGCCCCAGCATTTT
15 many TRBJ1-6 TRBV18 TRBD1 CASSSGTGVNSPLHF TGTGCCAGCTCATCCGGGACAGGGGTTAATTCACCCCTCCACTTT
9 many TRBJ1-2 TRBV24-1 . CATFHGYTF TGTGCCACCTTCCATGGCTACACCTTC
14 many TRBJ1-4 TRBV12-3/TRBV12-4 . CASSRSGAGEKLFF TGTGCCAGCAGTCGTTCAGGGGCGGGAGAAAAACTGTTTTTT
10 many TRBJ2-5 TRBV20-1 . CSAGKETQYF TGCAGTGCAGGAAAGGAGACCCAGTACTTC
13 few TRBJ2-1 TRBV30 . CAWGGTSYNEQFF TGTGCCTGGGGAGGGACCTCCTACAATGAGCAGTTCTTC